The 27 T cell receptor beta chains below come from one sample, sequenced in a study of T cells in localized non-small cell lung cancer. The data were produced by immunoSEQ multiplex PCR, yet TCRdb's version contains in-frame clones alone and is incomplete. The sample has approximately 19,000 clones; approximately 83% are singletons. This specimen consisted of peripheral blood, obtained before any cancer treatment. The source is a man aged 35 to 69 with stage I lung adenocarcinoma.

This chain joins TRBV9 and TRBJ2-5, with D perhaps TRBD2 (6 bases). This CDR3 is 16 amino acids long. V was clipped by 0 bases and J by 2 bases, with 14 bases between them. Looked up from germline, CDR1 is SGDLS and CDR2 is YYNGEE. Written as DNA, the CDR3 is TGTGCCAGCAGCGTAGGCGGACCGGGACTTCAAGAGACCCAGTACTTC. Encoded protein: CASSVGGPGLQETQYF.

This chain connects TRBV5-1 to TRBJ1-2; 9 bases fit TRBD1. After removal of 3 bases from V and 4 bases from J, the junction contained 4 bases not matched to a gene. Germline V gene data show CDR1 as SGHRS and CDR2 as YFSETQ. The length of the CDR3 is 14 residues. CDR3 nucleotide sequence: TGCGCCAGCAGCTGGACAGGGGCTGGCTATGGCTACACCTTC. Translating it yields CASSWTGAGYGYTF. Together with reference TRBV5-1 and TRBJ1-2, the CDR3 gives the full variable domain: KAGVTQTPRYLIKTRGQQVTLSCSPISGHRSVSWYQQTPGQGLQFLFEYFSETQRNKGNFPGRFSGRQFSNSRSEMNVSTLELGDSALYLCASSWTGAGYGYTFGSGTRLTVV.

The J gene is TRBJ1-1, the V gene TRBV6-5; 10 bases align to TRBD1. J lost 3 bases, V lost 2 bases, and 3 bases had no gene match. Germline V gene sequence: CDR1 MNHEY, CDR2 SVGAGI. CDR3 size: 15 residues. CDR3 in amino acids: CASSYGGTGDTEAFF. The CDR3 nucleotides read TGTGCCAGCAGTTACGGCGGGACAGGGGACACTGAAGCTTTCTTT.

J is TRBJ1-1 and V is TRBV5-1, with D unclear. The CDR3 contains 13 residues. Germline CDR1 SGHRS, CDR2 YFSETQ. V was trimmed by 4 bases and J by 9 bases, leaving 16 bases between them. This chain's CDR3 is CASSPVGVEKAFF. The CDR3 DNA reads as TGCGCCAGCAGCCCGGTTGGTGTGGAAAAAGCTTTCTTT.

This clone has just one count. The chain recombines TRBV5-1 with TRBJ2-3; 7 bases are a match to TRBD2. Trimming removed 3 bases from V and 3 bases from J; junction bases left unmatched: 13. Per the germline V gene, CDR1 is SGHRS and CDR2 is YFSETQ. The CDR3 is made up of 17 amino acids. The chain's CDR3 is CASSSPRGERRTDTQYF. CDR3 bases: TGCGCCAGCAGCTCCCCCCGGGGGGAGAGAAGGACAGATACGCAGTATTTT.

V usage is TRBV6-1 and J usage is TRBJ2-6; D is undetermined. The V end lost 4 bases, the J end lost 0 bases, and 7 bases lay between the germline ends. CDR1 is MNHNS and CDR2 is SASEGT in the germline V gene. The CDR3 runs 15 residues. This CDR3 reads CASSVMASGANVLTF. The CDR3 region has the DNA TGTGCCAGCAGTGTTATGGCCTCTGGGGCCAACGTCCTGACTTTC.

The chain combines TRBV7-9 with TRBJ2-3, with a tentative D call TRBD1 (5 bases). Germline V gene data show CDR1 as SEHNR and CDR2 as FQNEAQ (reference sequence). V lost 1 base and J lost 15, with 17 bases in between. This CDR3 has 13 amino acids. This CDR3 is CASSLEKGQGNYF. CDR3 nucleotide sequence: TGTGCCAGCAGCTTAGAGAAGGGGCAGGGAAACTATTTT.

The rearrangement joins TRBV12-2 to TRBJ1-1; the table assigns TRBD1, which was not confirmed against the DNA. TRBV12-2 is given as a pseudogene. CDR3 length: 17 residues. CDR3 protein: CASRSGGLRTKNTEAFF. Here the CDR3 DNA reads TGTGCAAGTCGCTCAGGGGGGCTTCGTACCAAGAACACTGAAGCTTTCTTT.

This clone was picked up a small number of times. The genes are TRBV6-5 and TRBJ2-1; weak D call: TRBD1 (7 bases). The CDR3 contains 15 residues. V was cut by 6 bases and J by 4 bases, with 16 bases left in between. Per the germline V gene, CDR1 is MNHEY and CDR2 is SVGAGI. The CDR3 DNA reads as TGTGCCAGCAGAGGCTCGCAGGGGGGATACAATGAGCAGTTCTTC. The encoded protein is CASRGSQGGYNEQFF.

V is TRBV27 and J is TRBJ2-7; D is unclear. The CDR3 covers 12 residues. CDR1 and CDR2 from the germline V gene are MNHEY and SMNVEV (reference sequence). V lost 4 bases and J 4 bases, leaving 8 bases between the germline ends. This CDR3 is CASSSLSYEQYF. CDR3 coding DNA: TGTGCCAGCAGTTCCCTCTCTTACGAGCAGTACTTC.

DNA of the CDR3: TGTGCCAGCAGTGAAGGGTCTATTATGGGTAATGAGCAGTTCTTC. Encoded protein: CASSEGSIMGNEQFF. The chain combines TRBV9 with TRBJ2-1, with D hard to call. CDR1 is SGDLS and CDR2 is YYNGEE in the germline V gene. The CDR3 covers 15 residues. Trimming pared 5 bases from V and 7 bases from J, leaving 19 bases between.

The CDR3: CSAIHSPGQNRRTNEKLFF. In nucleotides, the CDR3 is TGCAGCGCCATTCATTCCCCGGGACAGAATAGACGGACTAATGAAAAACTGTTTTTT. The rearrangement uses TRBV29-1 and TRBJ1-4, with TRBD1 identical over 7 bases. Germline CDR1 SQVTM, CDR2 ANQGSEA. The CDR3 consists of 19 residues. V gave up 7 bases and J gave up 2 bases; unmatched junction bases: 22.

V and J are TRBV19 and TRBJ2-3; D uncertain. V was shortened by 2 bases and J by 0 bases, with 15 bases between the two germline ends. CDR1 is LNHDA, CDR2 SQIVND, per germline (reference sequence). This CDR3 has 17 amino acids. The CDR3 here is CASSILARLSSTDTQYF. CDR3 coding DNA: TGTGCCAGTAGTATACTTGCGCGCCTCTCTAGCACAGATACGCAGTATTTT.

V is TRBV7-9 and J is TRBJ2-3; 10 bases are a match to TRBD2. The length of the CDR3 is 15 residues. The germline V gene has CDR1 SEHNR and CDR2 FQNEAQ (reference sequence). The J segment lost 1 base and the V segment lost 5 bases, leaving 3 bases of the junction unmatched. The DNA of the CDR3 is TGTGCCAGCAGCCTCCTAGCGGGGGGCACAGATACGCAGTATTTT. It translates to CASSLLAGGTDTQYF. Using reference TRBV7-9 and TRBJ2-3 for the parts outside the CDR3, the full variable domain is DTGVSQNPRHKITKRGQNVTFRCDPISEHNRLYWYRQTLGQGPEFLTYFQNEAQLEKSRLLSDRFSAERPKGSFSTLEIQRTEQGDSAMYLCASSLLAGGTDTQYFGPGTRLTVL.

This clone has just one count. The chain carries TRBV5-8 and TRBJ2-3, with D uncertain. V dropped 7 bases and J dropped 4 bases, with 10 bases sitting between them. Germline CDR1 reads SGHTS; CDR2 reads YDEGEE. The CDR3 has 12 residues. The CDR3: CASHPRADTQYF. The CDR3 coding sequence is TGTGCCAGCCACCCACGGGCAGATACGCAGTATTTT.

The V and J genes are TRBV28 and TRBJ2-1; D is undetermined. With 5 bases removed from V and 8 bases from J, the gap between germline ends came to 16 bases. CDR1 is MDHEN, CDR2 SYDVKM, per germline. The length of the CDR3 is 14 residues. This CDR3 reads CASSTLSRIDEQFF. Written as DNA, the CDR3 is TGTGCCAGCAGTACTCTGAGCAGAATCGATGAGCAGTTCTTC. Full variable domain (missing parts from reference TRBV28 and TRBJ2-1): DVKVTQSSRYLVKRTGEKVFLECVQDMDHENMFWYRQDPGLGLRLIYFSYDVKMKEKGDIPEGYSVSREKKERFSLILESASTNQTSMYLCASSTLSRIDEQFFGPGTRLTVL.

CDR3 amino acids: CASTPFSSDYGYTF. CDR3 coding DNA: TGTGCCAGTACCCCTTTTTCTTCGGACTATGGCTACACCTTC. The V call is TRBV19, the J call TRBJ1-2; no clear D gene. Trimming cost V 7 bases and J 3 bases, with 15 bases left between them. This CDR3 spans 14 amino acids. CDR1 and CDR2 (germline): LNHDA, SQIVND (reference sequence). The whole variable domain, filled in from reference TRBV19 and TRBJ1-2, reads DGGITQSPKYLFRKEGQNVTLSCEQNLNHDAMYWYRQDPGQGLRLIYYSQIVNDFQKGDIAEGYSVSREKKESFPLTVTSAQKNPTAFYLCASTPFSSDYGYTFGSGTRLTVV.

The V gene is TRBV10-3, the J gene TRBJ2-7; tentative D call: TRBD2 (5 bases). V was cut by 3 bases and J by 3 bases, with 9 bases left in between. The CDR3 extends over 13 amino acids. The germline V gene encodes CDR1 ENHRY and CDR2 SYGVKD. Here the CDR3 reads CAISEVGVYEQYF. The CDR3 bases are TGTGCCATCAGTGAAGTGGGAGTCTACGAGCAGTACTTC.

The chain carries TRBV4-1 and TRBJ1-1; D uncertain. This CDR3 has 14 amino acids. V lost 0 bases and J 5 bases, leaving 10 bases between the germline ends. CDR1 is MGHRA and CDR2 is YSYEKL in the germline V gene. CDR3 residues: CASSQDSTRTEAFF. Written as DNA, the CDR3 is TGCGCCAGCAGCCAAGATTCCACGCGTACTGAAGCTTTCTTT.

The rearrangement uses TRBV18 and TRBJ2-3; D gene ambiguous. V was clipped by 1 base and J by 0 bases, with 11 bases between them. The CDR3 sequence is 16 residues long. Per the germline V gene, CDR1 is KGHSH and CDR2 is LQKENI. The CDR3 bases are TGTGCCAGCTCACCACAGGTGGCGGCTAGCACAGATACGCAGTATTTT. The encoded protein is CASSPQVAASTDTQYF. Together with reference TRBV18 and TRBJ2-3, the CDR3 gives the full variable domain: NAGVMQNPRHLVRRRGQEARLRCSPMKGHSHVYWYRQLPEEGLKFMVYLQKENIIDESGMPKERFSAEFPKEGPSILRIQQVVRGDSAAYFCASSPQVAASTDTQYFGPGTRLTVL.

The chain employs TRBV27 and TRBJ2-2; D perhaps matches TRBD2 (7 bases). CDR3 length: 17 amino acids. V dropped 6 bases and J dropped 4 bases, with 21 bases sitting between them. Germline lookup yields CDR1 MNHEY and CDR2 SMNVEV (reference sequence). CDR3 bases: TGTGCCAGCAGCCGCGGCCCCTCGGGGGGCAGCACCGGGGAGCTGTTTTTT. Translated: CASSRGPSGGSTGELFF.

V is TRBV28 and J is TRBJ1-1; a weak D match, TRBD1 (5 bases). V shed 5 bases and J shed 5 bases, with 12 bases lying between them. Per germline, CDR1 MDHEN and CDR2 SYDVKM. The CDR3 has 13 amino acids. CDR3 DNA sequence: TGTGCCAGCAGTATAGGTGGGGGGACTGAAGCTTTCTTT. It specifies CASSIGGGTEAFF.

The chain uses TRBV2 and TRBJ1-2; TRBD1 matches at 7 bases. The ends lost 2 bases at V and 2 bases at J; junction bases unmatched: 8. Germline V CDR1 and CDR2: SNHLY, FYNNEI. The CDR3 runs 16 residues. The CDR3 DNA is TGTGCCAGCAGTGAACGACAGGGAACCGTAAACTATGGCTACACCTTC. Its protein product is CASSERQGTVNYGYTF.

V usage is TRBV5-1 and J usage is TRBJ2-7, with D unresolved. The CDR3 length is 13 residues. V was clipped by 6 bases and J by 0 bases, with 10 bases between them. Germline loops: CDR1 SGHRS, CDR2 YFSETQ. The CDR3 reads CASKAASSYEQYF. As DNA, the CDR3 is TGCGCCAGCAAGGCAGCAAGCTCCTACGAGCAGTACTTC.

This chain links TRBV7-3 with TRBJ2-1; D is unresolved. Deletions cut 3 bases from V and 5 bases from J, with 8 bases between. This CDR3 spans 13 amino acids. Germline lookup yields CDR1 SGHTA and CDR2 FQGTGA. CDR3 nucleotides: TGTGCCAGCAGCTTTGGCCCCAACAATGAGCAGTTCTTC. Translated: CASSFGPNNEQFF.

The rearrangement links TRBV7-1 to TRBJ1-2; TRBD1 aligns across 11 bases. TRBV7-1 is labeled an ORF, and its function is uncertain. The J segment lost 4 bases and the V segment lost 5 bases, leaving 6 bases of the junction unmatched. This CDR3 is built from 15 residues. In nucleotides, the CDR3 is TGTGCCAGCAGCATCACCGGGACAGGGGGCTATGGCTACACCTTC. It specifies CASSITGTGGYGYTF.

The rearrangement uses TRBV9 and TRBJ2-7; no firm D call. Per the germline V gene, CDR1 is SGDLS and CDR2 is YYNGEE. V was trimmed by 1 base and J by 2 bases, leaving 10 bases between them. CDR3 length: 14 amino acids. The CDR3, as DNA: TGTGCCAGCAGCGTATGGTCCCCCCCCTACGAGCAGTACTTC. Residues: CASSVWSPPYEQYF.